This record looks at one T cell receptor (beta chain) sequence and its context. The antigen is unknown. The protocol was immunoSEQ multiplex PCR, while the TCRdb copy is restricted to in-frame clones and leaves out a portion. Altogether 50,000 or so clones are present, 60% to 80% being singletons, with the ten largest covering around 2%. The sample is drawn from a study of OX40 agonist ivuxolimab in advanced cancers. Looking at the study overall: Those treated in dose escalation had hepatocellular carcinoma, melanoma, renal cell cancer or head and neck cancer. Findings of the study overall: Clonal expansion from baseline to week 6 occurred in both CD4+ and CD8+ T cells.

The trim removed 5 bases at V and 5 bases at J, leaving 8 bases unmatched. The CDR3 sequence is 14 residues long. CDR1 is MNHEY and CDR2 is SMNVEV in the germline V gene (reference sequence). The input for sequencing was CD4+ or CD8+ T cells sorted from blood, taken in a trial of the OX40 agonist ivuxolimab. This receptor was identified in an adult with an advanced solid tumor such as melanoma, head and neck, liver or kidney cancer. The V call is TRBV27, the J call TRBJ2-7; 8 bases are a match to TRBD2. CDR3 sequence reads: CASSQNGRVHEQYF. CDR3 nucleotides: TGTGCCAGCAGTCAGAACGGGAGGGTCCACGAGCAGTACTTC.